Each of the 17 T cell receptor beta chains below was sequenced from the same sample in a study of T cell responses to AZD1222 COVID-19 vaccine. Profiling relied on immunoSEQ multiplex PCR, and the TCRdb table lists in-frame clones only, not all of them. There are almost 80,000 clones in the sample; about nine tenths occur only once, and roughly a quarter lies in the top ten. Material: peripheral blood, obtained on day 0 of AZD1222 vaccination. All receptors derive from an adult in good health.

The chain joins TRBV24-1 to TRBJ2-3; 7 nucleotides line up with TRBD1. J lost 6 bases, V lost 3 bases, and 2 bases had no gene match. The CDR3 covers 13 residues. The germline CDR1 and CDR2 sequences are KGHDR and SFDVKD. CDR3 DNA: TGTGCCACCAGTGATGACAGGGTTGATACGCAGTATTTT. Its translation: CATSDDRVDTQYF.

The V call is TRBV24-1, the J call TRBJ2-1; D is possibly TRBD2 (5 bases). CDR3 size: 14 residues. CDR1 is KGHDR, CDR2 SFDVKD, per germline. Trimming removed 5 bases at V and 2 bases at J, with 9 bases between. CDR3 in DNA: TGTGCCACCAGTGTAGACGGGACCTACAATGAGCAGTTCTTC. This encodes CATSVDGTYNEQFF.

The CDR3: CASSLDYGSYEQYF. As DNA, the CDR3 is TGTGCCAGCAGCTTAGATTACGGTTCCTACGAGCAGTACTTC. The chain links TRBV7-9 to TRBJ2-7; D remains unclear. From germline, CDR1 is SEHNR and CDR2 FQNEAQ (reference sequence). The V end was cut by 1 base, the J end by 1 base, with 8 bases between. The CDR3 length is 14 residues. The full variable domain, completed using reference TRBV7-9 and TRBJ2-7, is DTGVSQNPRHKITKRGQNVTFRCDPISEHNRLYWYRQTLGQGPEFLTYFQNEAQLEKSRLLSDRFSAERPKGSFSTLEIQRTEQGDSAMYLCASSLDYGSYEQYFGPGTRLTVT.

The CDR3 loop is CASSHSRTEIYGYTF. CDR3 DNA: TGCGCCAGCAGTCACAGCCGGACGGAGATTTATGGCTACACCTTC. The V call is TRBV4-1, the J call TRBJ1-2, with unresolved D. Germline CDR1 and CDR2: MGHRA and YSYEKL. V lost 6 bases to trimming and J lost 5 bases, with 19 bases between them. This CDR3 region has 15 residues.

This chain links TRBV6-1 with TRBJ2-7, with D possibly TRBD2 on 5 matching bases. CDR3 length: 15 amino acids. Germline V gene data show CDR1 as MNHNS and CDR2 as SASEGT. Deletions cut 2 bases from V and 2 bases from J, with 13 bases between. The CDR3 DNA is TGTGCCAGCAGTGAACAAGGAGGCCCTCCCTACGAGCAGTACTTC. Translation gives CASSEQGGPPYEQYF.

This chain connects TRBV5-1 to TRBJ2-1; D is uncertain. CDR3 length: 14 residues. Germline CDR1 is SGHRS and CDR2 is YFSETQ. Trimming took off 6 bases at V and 5 bases at J, with 15 bases between the two ends. The CDR3 loop is CASTIRLENNEQFF. The CDR3 region has the DNA TGCGCCAGCACCATTCGCCTGGAAAACAATGAGCAGTTCTTC.

This chain connects TRBV1 to TRBJ1-4; the table's D call of TRBD1 was not tested on the DNA. TRBV1 is noted as a pseudogene. The CDR3 contains 19 residues. CDR3 residues: CTSSQESVIQGAKDEKLFF. Written as DNA, the CDR3 is TGCACCAGCAGCCAAGAATCCGTGATACAGGGGGCTAAGGATGAAAAACTGTTTTTT.

V gene TRBV11-2 combines with J gene TRBJ2-5, with D hard to call. Trimming stripped 1 base from V and 7 bases from J, with 19 bases between. The CDR3 runs to 16 residues. Germline V gene data show CDR1 as SGHAT and CDR2 as FQNNGV. CDR3 in DNA: TGTGCCAGCAGCTTAGGTGGGTTGAACCGTCGAGGGACCCAGTACTTC. Translating it yields CASSLGGLNRRGTQYF.

The chain is built from TRBV19 and TRBJ2-1; TRBD1 is a possible D gene (5 bases). From germline, CDR1 is LNHDA and CDR2 SQIVND (reference sequence). V lost 0 bases and J lost 7, with 10 bases in between. This CDR3 is built from 14 residues. The CDR3 reads CASSIDLQGNEQFF. The DNA of the CDR3 is TGTGCCAGTAGTATAGATTTGCAGGGTAATGAGCAGTTCTTC.

The chain is built from TRBV5-1 and TRBJ1-1; weak D call: TRBD1 (5 bases). Per germline, CDR1 SGHRS and CDR2 YFSETQ. V lost 4 bases to trimming and J lost 1 base, with 14 bases between them. The CDR3 has 15 residues. Here the CDR3 reads CASSMGRRGNTEAFF. Here the CDR3 DNA reads TGCGCCAGCAGCATGGGGCGTAGGGGGAACACTGAAGCTTTCTTT. The full variable domain, in which reference TRBV5-1 and TRBJ1-1 provide the parts outside the CDR3, is KAGVTQTPRYLIKTRGQQVTLSCSPISGHRSVSWYQQTPGQGLQFLFEYFSETQRNKGNFPGRFSGRQFSNSRSEMNVSTLELGDSALYLCASSMGRRGNTEAFFGQGTRLTVV.

This clone has more than one count but fewer than ten. This rearrangement joins TRBV12-3 or TRBV12-4 to TRBJ1-1; D unresolved. V was shortened by 0 bases and J by 10 bases, with 12 bases between the two germline ends. The length of the CDR3 is 13 residues. The CDR3 here is CASSLAGSSRAFF. The CDR3, as DNA: TGTGCCAGCAGTTTAGCGGGATCTTCTAGAGCTTTCTTT.

V gene TRBV28 combines with J gene TRBJ1-5; D remains unclear. Germline CDR1 MDHEN, CDR2 SYDVKM. V was trimmed by 3 bases and J by 7 bases, leaving 10 bases between them. This CDR3 has 13 amino acids. As DNA, the CDR3 is TGTGCCAGCAGTTTTGTTTTCGGACAGCCCCAGCATTTT. This codes for CASSFVFGQPQHF.

As concerns this clone: The sample contains more than one DNA sequence encoding this CDR3. This chain links TRBV11-3 with TRBJ2-1, with D unresolved. Germline CDR1 SGHNT, CDR2 YENEEA. V was pared by 3 bases and J by 5 bases, with 8 bases between. CDR3 size: 13 residues. The CDR3: CASSLGRNNEQFF. The CDR3 region has the DNA TGTGCCAGCAGCTTGGGCAGAAACAATGAGCAGTTCTTC.

About this clone itself: Additional DNA sequences in this sample encode the identical CDR3. The chain is built from TRBV12-3 or TRBV12-4 and TRBJ2-1; D perhaps matches TRBD1 (5 bases). The CDR3 spans 13 residues. With 1 base removed from V and 4 bases from J, the gap between germline ends came to 5 bases. CDR3 DNA sequence: TGTGCCAGCAGTTTAGGACAGTACAATGAGCAGTTCTTC. As protein: CASSLGQYNEQFF.

The chain couples TRBV12-3 or TRBV12-4 to TRBJ1-2, with unresolved D. The CDR3 contains 13 residues. The V and J ends lost 6 bases and 6 bases respectively, with 14 bases between them. The CDR3 spells CASSPRYPNGYTF. The CDR3 nucleotides read TGTGCCAGCAGCCCCAGGTACCCCAATGGCTACACCTTC.

This chain links TRBV5-1 with TRBJ2-3; 8 bases align to TRBD2. This CDR3 region has 18 residues. Germline assignment: CDR1 SGHRS and CDR2 YFSETQ. Trimming at V came to 5 bases and at J to 0 bases, leaving 14 bases not matched to a gene. CDR3: CASRGGVAGRPSTDTQYF. The CDR3 DNA follows: TGCGCCAGCAGAGGGGGTGTAGCGGGAAGACCTAGCACAGATACGCAGTATTTT.

This chain links TRBV28 with TRBJ1-1; D gene unclear. Germline CDR1 and CDR2: MDHEN and SYDVKM. The CDR3 loop spans 11 amino acids. V gave up 6 bases and J gave up 1 base, with 3 bases separating them. The CDR3 DNA sequence: TGTGCCAGCAGACAGAACACTGAAGCTTTCTTT. Translating it yields CASRQNTEAFF.